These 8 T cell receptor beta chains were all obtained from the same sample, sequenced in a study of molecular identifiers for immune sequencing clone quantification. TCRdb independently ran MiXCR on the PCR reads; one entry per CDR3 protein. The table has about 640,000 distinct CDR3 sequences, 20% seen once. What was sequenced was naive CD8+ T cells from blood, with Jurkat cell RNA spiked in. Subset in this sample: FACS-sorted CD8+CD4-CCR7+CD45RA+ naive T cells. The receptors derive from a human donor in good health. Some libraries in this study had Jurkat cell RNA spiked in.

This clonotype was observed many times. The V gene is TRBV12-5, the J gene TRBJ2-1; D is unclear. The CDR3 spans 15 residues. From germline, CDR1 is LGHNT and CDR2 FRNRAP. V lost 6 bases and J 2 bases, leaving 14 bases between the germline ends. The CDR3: CASGQKHGAYNEQFF. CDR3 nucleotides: TGTGCTAGTGGCCAGAAACATGGGGCCTACAATGAGCAGTTCTTC. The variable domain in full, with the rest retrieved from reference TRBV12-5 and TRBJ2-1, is DARVTQTPRHKVTEMGQEVTMRCQPILGHNTVFWYRQTMMQGLELLAYFRNRAPLDDSGMPKDRFSAEMPDATLATLKIQPSEPRDSAVYFCASGQKHGAYNEQFFGPGTRLTVL.

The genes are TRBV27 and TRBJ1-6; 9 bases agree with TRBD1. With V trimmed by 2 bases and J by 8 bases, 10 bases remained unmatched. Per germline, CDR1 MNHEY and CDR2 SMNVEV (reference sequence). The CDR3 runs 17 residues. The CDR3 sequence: CASSLIAGTGRDSPLHF. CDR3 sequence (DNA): TGTGCCAGCAGTTTAATCGCGGGGACAGGGAGGGATTCACCCCTCCACTTT.

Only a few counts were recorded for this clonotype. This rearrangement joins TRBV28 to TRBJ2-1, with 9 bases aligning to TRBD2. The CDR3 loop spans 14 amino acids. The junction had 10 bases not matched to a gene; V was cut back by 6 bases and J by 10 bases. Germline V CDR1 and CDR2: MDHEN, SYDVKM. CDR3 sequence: CASSSPASGAEQFF. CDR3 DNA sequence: TGTGCCAGCAGCTCGCCCGCTAGCGGGGCCGAGCAGTTCTTC.

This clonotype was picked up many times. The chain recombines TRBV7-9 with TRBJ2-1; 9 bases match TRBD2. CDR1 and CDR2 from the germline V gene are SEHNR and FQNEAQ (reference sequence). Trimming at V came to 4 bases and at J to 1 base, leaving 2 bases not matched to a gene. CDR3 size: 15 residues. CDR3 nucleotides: TGTGCCAGCAGCTCGACTAGCGGATCCTACAATGAGCAGTTCTTC. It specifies CASSSTSGSYNEQFF.

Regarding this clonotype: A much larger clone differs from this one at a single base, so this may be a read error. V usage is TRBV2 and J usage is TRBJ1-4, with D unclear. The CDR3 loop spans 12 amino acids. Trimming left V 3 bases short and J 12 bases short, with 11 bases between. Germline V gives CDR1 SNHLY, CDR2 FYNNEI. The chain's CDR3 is CASSDASRELFF. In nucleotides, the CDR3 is TGTGCCAGCAGTGACGCGTCGAGGGAACTGTTTTTT. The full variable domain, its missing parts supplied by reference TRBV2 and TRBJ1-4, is EPEVTQTPSHQVTQMGQEVILRCVPISNHLYFYWYRQILGQKVEFLVSFYNNEISEKSEIFDDQFSVERPDGSNFTLKIRSTKLEDSAMYFCASSDASRELFFGSGTQLSVL.

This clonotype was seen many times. CDR3 in amino acids: CASRTRGDSNQPQHF. The CDR3 nucleotides read TGTGCCAGCAGGACAAGGGGCGATAGCAATCAGCCCCAGCATTTT. The chain combines TRBV6-2 or TRBV6-3 with TRBJ1-5; D is perhaps TRBD1 (5 bases). The germline V and J ends were trimmed by 6 bases and 0 bases, with 12 bases remaining between them. There are 15 residues in the CDR3. CDR1 and CDR2 from the germline V gene are MNHEY and SVGEGT.

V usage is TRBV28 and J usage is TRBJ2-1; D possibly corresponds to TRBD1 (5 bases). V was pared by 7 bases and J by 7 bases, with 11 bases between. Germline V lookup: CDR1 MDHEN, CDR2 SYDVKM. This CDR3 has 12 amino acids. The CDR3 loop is CASTVDINEQFF. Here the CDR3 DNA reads TGTGCCAGCACTGTGGACATTAATGAGCAGTTCTTC.

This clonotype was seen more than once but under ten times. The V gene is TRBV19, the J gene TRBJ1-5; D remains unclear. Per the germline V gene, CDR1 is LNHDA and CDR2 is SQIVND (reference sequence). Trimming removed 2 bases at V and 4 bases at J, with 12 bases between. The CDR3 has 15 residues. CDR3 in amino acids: CASSIMQAENQPQHF. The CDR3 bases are TGTGCCAGTAGTATAATGCAGGCAGAGAATCAGCCCCAGCATTTT.